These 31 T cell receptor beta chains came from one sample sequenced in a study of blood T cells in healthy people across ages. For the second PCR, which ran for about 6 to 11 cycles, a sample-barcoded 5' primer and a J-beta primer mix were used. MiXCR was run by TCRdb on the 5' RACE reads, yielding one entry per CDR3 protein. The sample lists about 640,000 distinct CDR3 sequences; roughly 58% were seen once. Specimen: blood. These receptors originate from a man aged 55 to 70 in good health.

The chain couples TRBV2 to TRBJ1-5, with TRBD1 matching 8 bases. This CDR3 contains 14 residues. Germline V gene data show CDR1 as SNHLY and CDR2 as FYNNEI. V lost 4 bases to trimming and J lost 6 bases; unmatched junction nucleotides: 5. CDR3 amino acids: CASSVGQVAQPQHF. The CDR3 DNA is TGTGCCAGCAGTGTGGGACAGGTTGCTCAGCCCCAGCATTTT.

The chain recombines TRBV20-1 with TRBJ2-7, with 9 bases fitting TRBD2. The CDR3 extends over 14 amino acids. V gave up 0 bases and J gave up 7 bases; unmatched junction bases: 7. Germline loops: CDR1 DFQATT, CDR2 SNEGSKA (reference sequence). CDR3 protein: CSARDWAGGHEQYF. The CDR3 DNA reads TGCAGTGCTAGAGATTGGGCGGGGGGGCATGAGCAGTACTTC.

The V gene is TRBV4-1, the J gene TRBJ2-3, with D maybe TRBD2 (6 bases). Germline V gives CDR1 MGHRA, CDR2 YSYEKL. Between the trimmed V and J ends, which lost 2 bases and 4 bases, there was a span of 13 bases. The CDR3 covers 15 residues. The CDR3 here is CASSQLGGSADTQYF. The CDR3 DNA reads TGCGCCAGCAGCCAACTGGGGGGTAGCGCAGATACGCAGTATTTT.

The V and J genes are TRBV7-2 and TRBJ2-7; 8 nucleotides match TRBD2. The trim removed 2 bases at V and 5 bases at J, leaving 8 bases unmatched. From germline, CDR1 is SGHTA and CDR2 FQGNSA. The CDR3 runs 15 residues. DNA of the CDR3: TGTGCCAGCAGCTTAAGGAGTAGCGGGGTTGACGAGCAGTACTTC. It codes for CASSLRSSGVDEQYF.

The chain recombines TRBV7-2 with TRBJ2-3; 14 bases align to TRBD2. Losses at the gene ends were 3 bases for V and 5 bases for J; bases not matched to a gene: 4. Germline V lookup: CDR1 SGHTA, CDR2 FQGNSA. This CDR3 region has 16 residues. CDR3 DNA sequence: TGTGCCAGCAGCTTCGGGACTAGCGGGGGCCTAGATACGCAGTATTTT. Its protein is CASSFGTSGGLDTQYF.

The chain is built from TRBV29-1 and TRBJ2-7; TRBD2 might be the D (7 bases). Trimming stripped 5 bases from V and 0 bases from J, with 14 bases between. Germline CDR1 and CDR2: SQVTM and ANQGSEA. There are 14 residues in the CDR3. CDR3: CSVSRGANSYEQYF. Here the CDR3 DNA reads TGCAGCGTTAGTCGGGGGGCTAACTCCTACGAGCAGTACTTC.

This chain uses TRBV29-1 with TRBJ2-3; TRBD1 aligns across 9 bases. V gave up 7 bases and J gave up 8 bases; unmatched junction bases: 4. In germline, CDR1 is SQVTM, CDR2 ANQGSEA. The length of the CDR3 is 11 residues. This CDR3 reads CSAPTGGTQYF. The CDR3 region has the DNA TGCAGCGCCCCGACAGGGGGTACGCAGTATTTT.

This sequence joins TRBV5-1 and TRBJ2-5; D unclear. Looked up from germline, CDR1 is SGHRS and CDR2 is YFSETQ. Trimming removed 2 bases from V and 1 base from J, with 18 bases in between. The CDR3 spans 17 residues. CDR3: CASSFYFGPMGQETQYF. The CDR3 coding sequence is TGCGCCAGCAGCTTCTACTTCGGCCCCATGGGCCAAGAGACCCAGTACTTC.

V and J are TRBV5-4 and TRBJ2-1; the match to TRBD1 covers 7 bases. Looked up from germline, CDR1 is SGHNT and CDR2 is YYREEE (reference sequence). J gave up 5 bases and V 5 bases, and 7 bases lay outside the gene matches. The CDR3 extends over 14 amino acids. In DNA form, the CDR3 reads TGTGCCAGCAGTCGAGGACAGGAGAACAATGAGCAGTTCTTC. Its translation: CASSRGQENNEQFF. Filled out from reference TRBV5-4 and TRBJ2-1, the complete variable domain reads ETGVTQSPTHLIKTRGQQVTLRCSSQSGHNTVSWYQQALGQGPQFIFQYYREEENGRGNFPPRFSGLQFPNYSSELNVNALELDDSALYLCASSRGQENNEQFFGPGTRLTVL.

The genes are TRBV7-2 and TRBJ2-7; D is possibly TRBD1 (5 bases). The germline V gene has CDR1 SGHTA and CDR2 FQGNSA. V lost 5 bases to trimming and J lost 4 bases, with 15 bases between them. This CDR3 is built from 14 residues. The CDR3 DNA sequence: TGTGCCAGCAGCGCGGTGACAGCTCGGTACGAGCAGTACTTC. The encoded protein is CASSAVTARYEQYF.

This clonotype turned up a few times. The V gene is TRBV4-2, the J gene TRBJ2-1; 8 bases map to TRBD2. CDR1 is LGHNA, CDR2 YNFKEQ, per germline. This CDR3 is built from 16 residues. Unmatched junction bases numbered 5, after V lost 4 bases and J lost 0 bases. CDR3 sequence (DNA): TGTGCCAGCAGCCGAGAGCGGGGGAGCTCCTACAATGAGCAGTTCTTC. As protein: CASSRERGSSYNEQFF.

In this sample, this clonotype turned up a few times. The CDR3 loop reads CASSRDGYEQYF. The CDR3 bases are TGTGCCAGCAGCCGCGACGGCTACGAGCAGTACTTC. The chain joins TRBV6-6 to TRBJ2-7; D gene uncertain. Germline V CDR1 and CDR2: MNHNY, SVGAGI (reference sequence). Trimming took 6 bases from V and 3 from J, leaving 9 bases between them. The CDR3 covers 12 residues.

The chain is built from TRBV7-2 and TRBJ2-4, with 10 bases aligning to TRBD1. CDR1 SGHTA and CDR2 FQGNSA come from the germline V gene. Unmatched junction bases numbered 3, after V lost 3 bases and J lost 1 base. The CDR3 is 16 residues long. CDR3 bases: TGTGCCAGCAGCTTCAGGACAGGGGGGGCCAAAAACATTCAGTACTTC. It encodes CASSFRTGGAKNIQYF.

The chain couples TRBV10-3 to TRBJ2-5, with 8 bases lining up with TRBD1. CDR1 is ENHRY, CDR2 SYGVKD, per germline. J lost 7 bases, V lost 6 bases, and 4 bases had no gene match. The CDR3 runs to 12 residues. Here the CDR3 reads CAISLGQGTQYF. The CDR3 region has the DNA TGTGCCATCAGCCTCGGACAGGGGACCCAGTACTTC.

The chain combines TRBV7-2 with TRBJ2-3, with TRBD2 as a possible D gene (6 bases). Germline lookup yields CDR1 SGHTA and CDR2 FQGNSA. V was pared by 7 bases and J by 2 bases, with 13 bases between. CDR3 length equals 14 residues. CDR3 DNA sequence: TGTGCCAGCACCCCTTCTAGCGCCACAGATACGCAGTATTTT. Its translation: CASTPSSATDTQYF.

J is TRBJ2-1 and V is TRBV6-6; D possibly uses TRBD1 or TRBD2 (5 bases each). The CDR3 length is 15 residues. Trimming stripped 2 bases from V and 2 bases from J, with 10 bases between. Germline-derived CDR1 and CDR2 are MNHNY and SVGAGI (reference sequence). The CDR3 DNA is TGTGCCAGCAGTTACGGGACCGATCCCTACAATGAGCAGTTCTTC. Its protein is CASSYGTDPYNEQFF.

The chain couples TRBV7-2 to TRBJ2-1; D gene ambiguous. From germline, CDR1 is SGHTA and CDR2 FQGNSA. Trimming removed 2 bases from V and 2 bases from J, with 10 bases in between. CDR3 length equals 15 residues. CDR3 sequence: CASSLMTFTYNEQFF. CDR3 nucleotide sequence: TGTGCCAGCAGCTTAATGACTTTTACCTACAATGAGCAGTTCTTC.

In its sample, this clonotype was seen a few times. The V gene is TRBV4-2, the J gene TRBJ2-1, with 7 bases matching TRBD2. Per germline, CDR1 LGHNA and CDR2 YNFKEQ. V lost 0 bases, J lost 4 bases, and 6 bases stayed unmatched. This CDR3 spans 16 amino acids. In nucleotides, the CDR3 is TGTGCCAGCAGCCAAGACGGGCTAGCGGCTTACAATGAGCAGTTCTTC. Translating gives CASSQDGLAAYNEQFF.

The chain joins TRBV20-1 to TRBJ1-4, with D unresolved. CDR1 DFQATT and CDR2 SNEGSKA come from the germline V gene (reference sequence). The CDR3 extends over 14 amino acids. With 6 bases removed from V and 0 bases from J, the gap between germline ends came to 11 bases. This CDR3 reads CSAPEGSTNEKLFF. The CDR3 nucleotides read TGCAGTGCCCCCGAGGGATCAACTAATGAAAAACTGTTTTTT.

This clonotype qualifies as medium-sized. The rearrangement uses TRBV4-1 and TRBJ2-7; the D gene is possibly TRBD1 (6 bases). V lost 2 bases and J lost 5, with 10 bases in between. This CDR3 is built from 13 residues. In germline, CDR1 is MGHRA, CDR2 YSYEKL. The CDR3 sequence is CASSQPGVNEQYF. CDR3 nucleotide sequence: TGCGCCAGCAGCCAACCAGGGGTGAACGAGCAGTACTTC.

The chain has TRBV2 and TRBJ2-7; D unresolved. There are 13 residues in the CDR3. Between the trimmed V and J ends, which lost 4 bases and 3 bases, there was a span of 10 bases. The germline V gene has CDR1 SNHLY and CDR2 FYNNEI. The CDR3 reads CASSVPEFYEQYF. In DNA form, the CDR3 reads TGTGCCAGCAGTGTCCCGGAATTCTACGAGCAGTACTTC.

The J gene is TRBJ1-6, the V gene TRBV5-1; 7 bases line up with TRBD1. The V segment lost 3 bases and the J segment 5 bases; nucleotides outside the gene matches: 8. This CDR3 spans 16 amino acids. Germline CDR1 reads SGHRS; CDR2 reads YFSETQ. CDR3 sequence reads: CASSWGDSNDNSPLHF. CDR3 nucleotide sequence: TGCGCCAGCAGCTGGGGGGACAGCAATGATAATTCACCCCTCCACTTT.

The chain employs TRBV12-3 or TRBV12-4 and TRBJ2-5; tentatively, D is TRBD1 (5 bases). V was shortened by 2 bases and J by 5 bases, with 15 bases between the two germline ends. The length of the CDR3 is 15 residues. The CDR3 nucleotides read TGTGCCAGCAGTTTAATGCAGGGTACTGAGGAGACCCAGTACTTC. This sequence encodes CASSLMQGTEETQYF.

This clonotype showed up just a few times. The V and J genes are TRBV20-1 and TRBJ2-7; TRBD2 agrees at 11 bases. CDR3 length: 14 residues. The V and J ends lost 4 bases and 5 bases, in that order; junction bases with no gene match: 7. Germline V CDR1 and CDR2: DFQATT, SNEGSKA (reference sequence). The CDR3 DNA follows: TGCAGTGCTACTAGCGGGGGGCCCCAAAACGAGCAGTACTTC. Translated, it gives CSATSGGPQNEQYF.

The CDR3 reads CASSRRGSQPQHF. Written as DNA, the CDR3 is TGTGCCAGCAGCCGGCGAGGGAGCCAGCCCCAGCATTTT. The V and J genes are TRBV5-8 and TRBJ1-5; the D is unclear. Germline V lookup: CDR1 SGHTS, CDR2 YDEGEE. CDR3 length: 13 residues. Trimming removed 4 bases at V and 7 bases at J, with 12 bases between. The full variable domain, with the rest looked up from reference TRBV5-8 and TRBJ1-5, is EAGVTQSPTHLIKTRGQQATLRCSPISGHTSVYWYQQALGLGLQFLLWYDEGEERNRGNFPPRFSGRQFPNYSSELNVNALELEDSALYLCASSRRGSQPQHFGDGTRLSIL.

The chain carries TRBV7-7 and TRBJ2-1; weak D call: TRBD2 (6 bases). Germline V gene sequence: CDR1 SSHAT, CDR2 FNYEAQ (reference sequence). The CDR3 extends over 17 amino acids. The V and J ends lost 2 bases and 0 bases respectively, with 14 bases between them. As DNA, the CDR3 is TGTGCCAGCAGCTTATATCCCGGGAGTGACTCCTACAATGAGCAGTTCTTC. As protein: CASSLYPGSDSYNEQFF.

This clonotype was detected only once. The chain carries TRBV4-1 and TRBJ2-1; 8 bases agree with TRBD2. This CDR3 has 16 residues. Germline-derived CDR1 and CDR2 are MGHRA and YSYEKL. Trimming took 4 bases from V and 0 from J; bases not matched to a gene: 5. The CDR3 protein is CASSPSTSASYNEQFF. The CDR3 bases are TGCGCCAGCAGCCCATCGACTAGCGCCTCCTACAATGAGCAGTTCTTC.

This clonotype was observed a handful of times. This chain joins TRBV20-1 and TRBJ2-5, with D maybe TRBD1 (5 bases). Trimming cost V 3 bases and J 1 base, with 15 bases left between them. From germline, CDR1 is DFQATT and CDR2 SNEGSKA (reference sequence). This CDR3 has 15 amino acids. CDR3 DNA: TGCAGTGCTAGCGCCGGACAAGGCGCCCAAGAGACCCAGTACTTC. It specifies CSASAGQGAQETQYF.

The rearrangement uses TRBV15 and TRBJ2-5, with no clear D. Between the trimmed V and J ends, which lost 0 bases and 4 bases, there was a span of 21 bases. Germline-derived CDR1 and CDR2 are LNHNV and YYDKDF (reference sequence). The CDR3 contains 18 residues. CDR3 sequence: CATSRDLGLTRVSETQYF. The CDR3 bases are TGTGCCACCAGCAGAGATCTCGGGCTAACCCGGGTGTCAGAGACCCAGTACTTC.

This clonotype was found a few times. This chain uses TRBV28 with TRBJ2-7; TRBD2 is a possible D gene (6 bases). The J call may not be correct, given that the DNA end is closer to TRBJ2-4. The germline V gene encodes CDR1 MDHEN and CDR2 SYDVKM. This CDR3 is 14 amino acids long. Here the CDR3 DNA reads TGTGCCAGCAGCCCTCCCCAGGGAGGTGACATTCAGTACTTC. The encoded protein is CASSPPQGGDIQYF.

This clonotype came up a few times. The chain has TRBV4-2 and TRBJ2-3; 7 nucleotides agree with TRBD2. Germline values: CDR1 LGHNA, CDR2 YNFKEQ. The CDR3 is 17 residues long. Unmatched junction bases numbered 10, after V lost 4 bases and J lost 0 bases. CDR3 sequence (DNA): TGTGCCAGCAGCCTAGAGAGAAGCGGGGAAAGCACAGATACGCAGTATTTT. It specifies CASSLERSGESTDTQYF.